This T cell receptor beta chain was sequenced in a study of T cell changes during pregnancy in multiple sclerosis. This CDR3 has 13 residues. The V gene's germline CDR1 is SGHTA and CDR2 FQGNSA. V was pared by 5 bases and J by 2 bases, with 10 bases between. This clone was found once. Profiling relied on immunoSEQ multiplex PCR, and the TCRdb table lists in-frame clones only, not all of them. The sample shows nearly 50,000 clones, approximately 95% of them seen only once. The receptor's source is a female donor with multiple sclerosis, enrolled in a pregnancy study. The rearrangement links TRBV7-2 to TRBJ2-7; D perhaps matches TRBD2 (6 bases). This specimen was CD4+ T cells from peripheral blood mononuclear cells, taken in the first trimester of pregnancy. CDR3 DNA: TGTGCCAGCAGCCGACTAGGGGCCTACGAGCAGTACTTC. Its translation: CASSRLGAYEQYF.